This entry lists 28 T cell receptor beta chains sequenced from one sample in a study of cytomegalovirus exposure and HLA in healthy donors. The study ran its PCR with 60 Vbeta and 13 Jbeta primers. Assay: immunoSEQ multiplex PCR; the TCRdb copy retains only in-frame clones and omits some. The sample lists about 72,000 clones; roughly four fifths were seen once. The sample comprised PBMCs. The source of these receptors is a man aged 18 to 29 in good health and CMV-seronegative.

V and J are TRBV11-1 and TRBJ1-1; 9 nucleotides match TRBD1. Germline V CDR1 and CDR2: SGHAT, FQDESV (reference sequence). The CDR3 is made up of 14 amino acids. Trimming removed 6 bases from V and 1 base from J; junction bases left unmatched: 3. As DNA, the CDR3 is TGTGCCAGCAGGGGGACAGGGCCGAACACTGAAGCTTTCTTT. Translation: CASRGTGPNTEAFF.

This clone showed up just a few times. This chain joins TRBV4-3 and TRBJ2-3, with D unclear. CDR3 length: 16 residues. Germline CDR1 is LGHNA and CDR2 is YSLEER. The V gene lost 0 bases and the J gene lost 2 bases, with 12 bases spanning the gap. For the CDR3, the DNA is TGCGCCAGCAGCCAAGATGTCACCGCGAACACAGATACGCAGTATTTT. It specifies CASSQDVTANTDTQYF.

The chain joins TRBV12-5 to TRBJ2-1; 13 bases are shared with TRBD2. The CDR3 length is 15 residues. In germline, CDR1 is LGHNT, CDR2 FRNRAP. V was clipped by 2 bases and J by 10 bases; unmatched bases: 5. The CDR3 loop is CASGLTSGRAKEQFF. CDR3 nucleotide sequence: TGTGCTAGTGGTTTGACTAGCGGGAGGGCCAAAGAGCAGTTCTTC.

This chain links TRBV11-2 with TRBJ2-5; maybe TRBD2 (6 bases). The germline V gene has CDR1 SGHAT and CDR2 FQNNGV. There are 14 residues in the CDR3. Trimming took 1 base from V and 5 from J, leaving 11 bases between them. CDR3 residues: CASSLGRGSETQYF. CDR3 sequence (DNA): TGTGCCAGCAGCTTAGGTCGGGGGTCGGAGACCCAGTACTTC.

This CDR3 reads CASSQTGASYEQYF. CDR3 in DNA: TGTGCCAGCAGTCAGACAGGGGCGTCCTACGAGCAGTACTTC. The J gene is TRBJ2-7, the V gene TRBV6-5; 8 nucleotides agree with TRBD1. V lost 5 bases and J lost 1; bases outside the gene matches: 4. The CDR3 totals 14 residues. Germline V lookup: CDR1 MNHEY, CDR2 SVGAGI.

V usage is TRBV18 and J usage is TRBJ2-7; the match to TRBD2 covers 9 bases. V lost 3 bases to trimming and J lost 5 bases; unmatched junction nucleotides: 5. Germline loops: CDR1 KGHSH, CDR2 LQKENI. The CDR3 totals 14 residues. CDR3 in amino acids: CASSPGGLAHEQYF. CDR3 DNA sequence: TGTGCCAGCTCACCGGGGGGACTAGCCCACGAGCAGTACTTC.

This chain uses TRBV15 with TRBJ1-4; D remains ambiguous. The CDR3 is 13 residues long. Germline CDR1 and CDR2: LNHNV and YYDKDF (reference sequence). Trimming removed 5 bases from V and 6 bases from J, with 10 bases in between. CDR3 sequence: CATSLDLDEKLFF. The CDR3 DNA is TGTGCCACCAGCCTAGACCTTGATGAAAAACTGTTTTTT.

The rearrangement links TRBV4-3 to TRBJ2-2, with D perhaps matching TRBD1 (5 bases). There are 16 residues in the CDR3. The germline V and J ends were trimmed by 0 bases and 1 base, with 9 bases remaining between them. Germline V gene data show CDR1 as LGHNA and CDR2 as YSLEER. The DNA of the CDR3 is TGCGCCAGCAGCCAAGACAGGGTTCGGAACACCGGGGAGCTGTTTTTT. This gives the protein CASSQDRVRNTGELFF.

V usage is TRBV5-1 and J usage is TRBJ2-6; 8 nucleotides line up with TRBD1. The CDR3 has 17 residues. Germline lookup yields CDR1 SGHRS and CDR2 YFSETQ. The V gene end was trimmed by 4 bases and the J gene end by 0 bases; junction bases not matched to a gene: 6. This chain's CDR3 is CASSEGTGSSGANVLTF. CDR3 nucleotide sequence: TGCGCCAGCAGCGAAGGGACAGGTAGCTCTGGGGCCAACGTCCTGACTTTC.

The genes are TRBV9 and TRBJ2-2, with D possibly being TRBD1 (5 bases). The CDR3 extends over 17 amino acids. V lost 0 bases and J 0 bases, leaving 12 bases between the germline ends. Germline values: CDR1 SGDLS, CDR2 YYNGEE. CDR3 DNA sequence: TGTGCCAGCAGCGTAGGAACCTTGGACACGAACACCGGGGAGCTGTTTTTT. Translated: CASSVGTLDTNTGELFF. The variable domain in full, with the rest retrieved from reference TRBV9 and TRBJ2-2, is DSGVTQTPKHLITATGQRVTLRCSPRSGDLSVYWYQQSLDQGLQFLIQYYNGEERAKGNILERFSAQQFPDLHSELNLSSLELGDSALYFCASSVGTLDTNTGELFFGEGSRLTVL.

CDR3 protein: CASSGGYGTDTQYF. CDR3 nucleotide sequence: TGTGCCAGTAGTGGGGGGTATGGCACAGATACGCAGTATTTT. The chain is built from TRBV19 and TRBJ2-3, with D perhaps matching TRBD2 (6 bases). The V end was cut by 5 bases, the J end by 1 base, with 10 bases between. Germline CDR1 LNHDA, CDR2 SQIVND (reference sequence). The CDR3 totals 14 residues.

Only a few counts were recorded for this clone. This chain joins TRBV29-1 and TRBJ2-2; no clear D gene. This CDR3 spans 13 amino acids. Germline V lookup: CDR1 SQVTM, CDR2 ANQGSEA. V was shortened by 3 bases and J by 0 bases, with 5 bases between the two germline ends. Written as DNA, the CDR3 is TGCAGCGTTGATCCTTCGAACACCGGGGAGCTGTTTTTT. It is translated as CSVDPSNTGELFF.

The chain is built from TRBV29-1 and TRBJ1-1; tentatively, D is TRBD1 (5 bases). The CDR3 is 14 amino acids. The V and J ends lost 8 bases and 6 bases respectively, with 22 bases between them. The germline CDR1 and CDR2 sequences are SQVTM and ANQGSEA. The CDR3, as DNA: TGCAGCATGCGCCCTGGGGCGATCGGCCCTGAAGCTTTCTTT. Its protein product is CSMRPGAIGPEAFF.

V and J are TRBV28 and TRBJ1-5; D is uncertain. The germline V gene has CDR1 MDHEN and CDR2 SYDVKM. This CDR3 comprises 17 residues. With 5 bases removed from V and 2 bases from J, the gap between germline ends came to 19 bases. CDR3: CASSLKTRADGNQPQHF. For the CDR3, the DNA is TGTGCCAGCAGTCTTAAAACTAGGGCCGATGGCAATCAGCCCCAGCATTTT.

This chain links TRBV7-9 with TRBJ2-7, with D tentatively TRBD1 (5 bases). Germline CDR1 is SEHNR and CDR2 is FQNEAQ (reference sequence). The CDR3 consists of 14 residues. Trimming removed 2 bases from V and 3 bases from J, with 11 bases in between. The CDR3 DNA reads TGTGCCAGCAGCTTATTTCAGGGTGGCTACGAGCAGTACTTC. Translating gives CASSLFQGGYEQYF.

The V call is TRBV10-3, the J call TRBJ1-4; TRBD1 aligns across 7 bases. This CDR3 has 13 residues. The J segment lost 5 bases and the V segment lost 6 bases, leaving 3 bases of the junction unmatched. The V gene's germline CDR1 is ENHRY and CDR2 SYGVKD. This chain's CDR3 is CAIRGQLNEKLFF. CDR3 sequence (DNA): TGTGCCATCAGGGGACAGTTAAATGAAAAACTGTTTTTT.

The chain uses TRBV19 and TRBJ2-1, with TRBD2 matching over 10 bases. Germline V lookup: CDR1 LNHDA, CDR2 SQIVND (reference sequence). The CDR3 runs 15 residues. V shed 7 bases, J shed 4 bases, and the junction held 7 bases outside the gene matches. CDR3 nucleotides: TGTGCCAGTACCCCGGGGACTAGCGAGTACAATGAGCAGTTCTTC. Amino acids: CASTPGTSEYNEQFF.

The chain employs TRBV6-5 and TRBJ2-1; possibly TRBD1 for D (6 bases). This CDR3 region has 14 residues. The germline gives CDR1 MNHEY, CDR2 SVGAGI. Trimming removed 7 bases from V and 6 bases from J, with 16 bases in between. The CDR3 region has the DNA TGTGCCAGCACCATTAACCGCAGGGGCAATGAGCAGTTCTTC. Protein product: CASTINRRGNEQFF.

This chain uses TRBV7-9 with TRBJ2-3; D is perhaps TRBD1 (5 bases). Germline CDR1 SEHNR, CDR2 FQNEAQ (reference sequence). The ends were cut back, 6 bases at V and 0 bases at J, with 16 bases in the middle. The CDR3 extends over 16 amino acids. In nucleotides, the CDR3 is TGTGCCAGCAGACCCCGTCAGGGTTTGAGCACAGATACGCAGTATTTT. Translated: CASRPRQGLSTDTQYF.

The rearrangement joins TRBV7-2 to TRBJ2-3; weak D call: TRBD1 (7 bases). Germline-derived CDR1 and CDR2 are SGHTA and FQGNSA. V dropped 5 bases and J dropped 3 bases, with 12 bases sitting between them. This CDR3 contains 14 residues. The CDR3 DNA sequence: TGTGCCAGCAGCATTGCAGGGGGGACAGATACGCAGTATTTT. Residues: CASSIAGGTDTQYF. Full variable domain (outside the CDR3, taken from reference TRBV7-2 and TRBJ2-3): GAGVSQSPSNKVTEKGKDVELRCDPISGHTALYWYRQSLGQGLEFLIYFQGNSAPDKSGLPSDRFSAERTGGSVSTLTIQRTQQEDSAVYLCASSIAGGTDTQYFGPGTRLTVL.

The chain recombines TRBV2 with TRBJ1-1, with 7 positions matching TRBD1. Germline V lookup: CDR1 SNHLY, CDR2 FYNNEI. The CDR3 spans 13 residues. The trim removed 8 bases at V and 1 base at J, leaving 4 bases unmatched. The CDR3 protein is CASYRGPNTEAFF. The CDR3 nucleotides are TGTGCCAGCTATAGGGGGCCGAACACTGAAGCTTTCTTT. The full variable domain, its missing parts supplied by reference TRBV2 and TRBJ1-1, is EPEVTQTPSHQVTQMGQEVILRCVPISNHLYFYWYRQILGQKVEFLVSFYNNEISEKSEIFDDQFSVERPDGSNFTLKIRSTKLEDSAMYFCASYRGPNTEAFFGQGTRLTVV.

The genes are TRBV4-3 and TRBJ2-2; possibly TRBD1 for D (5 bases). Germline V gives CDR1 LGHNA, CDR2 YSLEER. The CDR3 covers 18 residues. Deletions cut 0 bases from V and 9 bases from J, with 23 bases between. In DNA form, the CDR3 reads TGCGCCAGCAGCCAAGAATATCAGGGTATGGCGACACCTCGGGAGCTGTTTTTT. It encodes CASSQEYQGMATPRELFF.

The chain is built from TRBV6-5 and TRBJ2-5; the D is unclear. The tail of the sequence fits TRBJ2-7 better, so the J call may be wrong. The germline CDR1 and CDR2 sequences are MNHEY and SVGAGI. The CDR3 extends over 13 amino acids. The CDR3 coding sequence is TGTGCCAGCTCCCCAGACTGTTACTACGAGCAGTACTTC. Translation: CASSPDCYYEQYF.

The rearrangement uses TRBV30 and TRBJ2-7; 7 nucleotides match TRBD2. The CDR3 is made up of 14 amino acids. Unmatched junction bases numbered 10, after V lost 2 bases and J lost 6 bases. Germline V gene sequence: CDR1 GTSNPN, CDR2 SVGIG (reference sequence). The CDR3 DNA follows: TGTGCCTGGAGTCTACTCACGCGGGAGACCGAGCAGTACTTC. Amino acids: CAWSLLTRETEQYF. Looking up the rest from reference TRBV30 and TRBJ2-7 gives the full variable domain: SQTIHQWPATLVQPVGSPLSLECTVEGTSNPNLYWYRQAAGRGLQLLFYSVGIGQISSEVPQNLSASRPQDRQFILSSKKLLLSDSGFYLCAWSLLTRETEQYFGPGTRLTVT.

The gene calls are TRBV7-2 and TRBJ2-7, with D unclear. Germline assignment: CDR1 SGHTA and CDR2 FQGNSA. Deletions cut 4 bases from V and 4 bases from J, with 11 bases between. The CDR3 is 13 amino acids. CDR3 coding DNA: TGTGCCAGCAGCTCCTCTAGAGAGTACGAGCAGTACTTC. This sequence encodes CASSSSREYEQYF.

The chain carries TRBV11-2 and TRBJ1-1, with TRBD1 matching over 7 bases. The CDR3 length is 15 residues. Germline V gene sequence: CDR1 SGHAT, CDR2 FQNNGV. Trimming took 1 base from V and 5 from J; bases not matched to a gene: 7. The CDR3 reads CASSLVTGSGTEAFF. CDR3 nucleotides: TGTGCCAGCAGCTTAGTGACAGGGTCGGGAACTGAAGCTTTCTTT.

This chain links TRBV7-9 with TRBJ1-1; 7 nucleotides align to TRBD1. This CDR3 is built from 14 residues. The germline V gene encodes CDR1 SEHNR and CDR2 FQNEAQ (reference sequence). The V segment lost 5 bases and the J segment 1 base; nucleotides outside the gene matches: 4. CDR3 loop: CASSIGQENTEAFF. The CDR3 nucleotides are TGTGCCAGCAGCATTGGACAGGAGAACACTGAAGCTTTCTTT.

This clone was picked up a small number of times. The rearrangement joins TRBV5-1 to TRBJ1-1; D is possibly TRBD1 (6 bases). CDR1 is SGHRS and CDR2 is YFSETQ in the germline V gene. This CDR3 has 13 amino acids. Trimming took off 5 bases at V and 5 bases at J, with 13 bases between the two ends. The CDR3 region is CASREQGRTEAFF. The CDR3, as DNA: TGCGCCAGCAGAGAACAGGGAAGGACTGAAGCTTTCTTT. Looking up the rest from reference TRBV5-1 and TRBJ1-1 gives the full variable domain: KAGVTQTPRYLIKTRGQQVTLSCSPISGHRSVSWYQQTPGQGLQFLFEYFSETQRNKGNFPGRFSGRQFSNSRSEMNVSTLELGDSALYLCASREQGRTEAFFGQGTRLTVV.